This entry features one T cell receptor beta chain sequence. This specimen belongs to a study of blood T cell repertoires in COVID-19. Study information: The origin of the acute and convalescent COVID-19 samples was the United States, Italy and Spain. PBMCs, B-cell-depleted T cells, or T cells were the source of the cDNA or gDNA that made up the material.

Study processing details: Amplification of reference gene primers was used by the study to estimate nucleated cell counts. Libraries were prepared by immunoSEQ multiplex PCR; TCRdb keeps only in-frame clonotypes and omits some of them. That table supplies the V and J calls and clone size; D and trimming were determined from the DNA. The data show some 49,000 clones, approximately 87% seen once. The V gene end was trimmed by 4 bases and the J gene end by 3 bases; junction bases not matched to a gene: 5. Germline lookup yields CDR1 SQVTM and CDR2 ANQGSEA. The CDR3 totals 14 residues. The origin of this receptor is a human donor in a cohort sampled during active COVID-19. Sample: peripheral blood. The gene calls are TRBV29-1 and TRBJ2-1, with 8 nucleotides matching TRBD1. The CDR3 reads CSVGSDRGYNEQFF. The CDR3, as DNA: TGCAGCGTTGGATCTGACAGGGGCTACAATGAGCAGTTCTTC.